Sequencing of this T cell receptor (beta chain) was carried out in a study of blood T cells in healthy people across ages. Regarding the study as a whole: Donor CMV status, an unknown factor, possibly confounded changes in expanded clonotypes.

A second PCR, run for about 6 to 11 cycles, used a sample-barcoded 5' primer plus a J-beta primer mix. Tags on each cDNA molecule came from a template-switch adaptor with 12 random nucleotides. TCRdb passed the 5' RACE reads through MiXCR, listing each CDR3 protein once. The sample has about 830,000 distinct CDR3 sequences, roughly 50% seen once. There were healthy Caucasian individuals from Russia, aged roughly 6 to 100, serving as donors. Each sample had at least 6 million PBMCs isolated. In the case of this clonotype: Its specificity is not known.

The sequencing sample was made of blood. The source of this sequence is a young man in good health.

This CDR3 is CASEGGWGEKLFF. CDR3 bases: TGTGCCAGCGAGGGGGGGTGGGGTGAAAAACTGTTTTTT. The chain employs TRBV6-6 and TRBJ1-4; D possibly corresponds to TRBD1 (6 bases). This CDR3 contains 13 residues. The germline V gene encodes CDR1 MNHNY and CDR2 SVGAGI (reference sequence). Deletions cut 8 bases from V and 7 bases from J, with 14 bases between.